A selection of T cell receptor beta chains follows, all from one sample in a study of blood T cell repertoires in COVID-19. Libraries were prepared by immunoSEQ multiplex PCR; TCRdb keeps only in-frame clonotypes and omits some of them. The sample yields 150,000 to 200,000 clones, approximately 80% seen once. Sequencing was carried out using peripheral blood. Receptors were obtained from a human donor in a cohort sampled during active COVID-19. Both conserved end residues are part of each CDR3. Fields, in order: clone size, V gene, J gene, D gene, CDR3 protein, CDR3 DNA. The D gene is left open where the match is weak. Size is stated for part of the rows, as once, few or many counts, or as a class when the clone is expanded.

-	TRBV27	TRBJ1-4	-	CASSLVGGEKLFF	TGTGCCAGCAGCTTAGTAGGAGGGGAAAAACTGTTTTTT
-	TRBV7-2	TRBJ1-5	-	CASSPRGDSNQPQHF	TGTGCCAGCAGCCCCAGAGGCGATAGCAATCAGCCCCAGCATTTT
-	TRBV19	TRBJ1-5	TRBD1	CASSIRGQPYSNQPQHF	TGTGCCAGTAGTATCAGGGGACAGCCTTATAGCAATCAGCCCCAGCATTTT
-	TRBV7-9	TRBJ2-7	TRBD2	CASSLGTSGIDEQYF	TGTGCCAGCAGCCTGGGGACTAGCGGGATAGACGAGCAGTACTTC
few	TRBV27	TRBJ2-7	-	CASSLRAGYEQYF	TGTGCCAGCAGTTTAAGGGCAGGGTACGAGCAGTACTTC
-	TRBV7-8	TRBJ2-7	-	CASSQPHSEQYF	TGTGCCAGCAGCCAACCGCACAGTGAGCAGTACTTC
once	TRBV28	TRBJ1-2	-	CASKLPQDYYGYTF	TGTGCCAGCAAACTCCCGCAGGATTACTATGGCTACACCTTC
-	TRBV4-3	TRBJ2-7	-	CASSQDPGVHSYEQYF	TGCGCCAGCAGCCAAGACCCGGGGGTTCACTCCTACGAGCAGTACTTC
few	TRBV7-3	TRBJ1-1	TRBD1	CASSQGGSHTEAFF	TGTGCCAGCAGCCAAGGGGGCAGCCACACTGAAGCTTTCTTT
-	TRBV28	TRBJ2-7	TRBD2	CASSFAGGRSYEQYF	TGTGCCAGCAGTTTTGCTGGCGGGAGGTCCTACGAGCAGTACTTC
-	TRBV11-2	TRBJ1-5	-	CASSLVSIEGPQHF	TGTGCCAGCAGCTTAGTTTCCATCGAGGGGCCCCAGCATTTT
-	TRBV7-8	TRBJ2-5	TRBD2	CASSLTRGGGLETQYF	TGTGCCAGCAGCTTAACTCGCGGGGGGGGGTTAGAGACCCAGTACTTC
-	TRBV19	TRBJ2-1	TRBD2	CASSIKTGGLAGSSYNEQFF	TGTGCCAGTAGTATAAAAACTGGGGGACTAGCGGGAAGCTCCTACAATGAGCAGTTCTTC
-	TRBV9	TRBJ2-3	-	CASSVGGARTADTQYF	TGTGCCAGCAGCGTGGGGGGGGCCAGGACTGCAGATACGCAGTATTTT
-	TRBV5-1	TRBJ2-5	-	CASSYGTTQETQYF	TGCGCCAGCAGCTATGGGACAACCCAAGAGACCCAGTACTTC
once	TRBV6-5	TRBJ2-7	TRBD1	CASRAGTGGHEQYF	TGTGCCAGCAGAGCCGGGACAGGGGGCCACGAGCAGTACTTC
-	TRBV10-3	TRBJ2-6	TRBD1	CATSSGQGSGANVLTF	TGTGCCACCTCCTCGGGACAGGGTTCTGGGGCCAACGTCCTGACTTTC
-	TRBV7-2	TRBJ1-3	-	CASSLQGIPGNTIYF	TGTGCCAGCAGCTTACAGGGTATCCCTGGAAACACCATATATTTT
-	TRBV6-6	TRBJ2-1	TRBD2	CASRSGEYNEQFF	TGTGCCAGCAGGAGCGGGGAGTACAATGAGCAGTTCTTC
-	TRBV10-3	TRBJ1-1	-	CAISARGRHTEAFF	TGTGCCATCAGTGCCCGGGGAAGGCACACTGAAGCTTTCTTT
-	TRBV27	TRBJ2-7	-	CASSFRGGSYEQYF	TGTGCCAGCAGTTTTAGGGGGGGCTCCTACGAGCAGTACTTC
few	TRBV5-1	TRBJ2-7	TRBD1	CASSSGDSRHEQYF	TGCGCCAGCAGCTCCGGGGACAGTAGGCACGAGCAGTACTTC
few	TRBV6-2/TRBV6-3	TRBJ2-7	-	CASSTETYEQYF	TGTGCCAGCAGTACAGAGACCTACGAGCAGTACTTC
few	TRBV19	TRBJ1-5	-	CASSIQGEGPNQPQHF	TGTGCCAGTAGTATTCAAGGTGAGGGCCCGAATCAGCCCCAGCATTTT
-	TRBV27	TRBJ1-5	TRBD1	CASSLRTGPNQPQHF	TGTGCCAGCAGTTTACGGACAGGGCCGAATCAGCCCCAGCATTTT
-	TRBV3-1/TRBV3-2	TRBJ1-4	-	CASSPGTTGEKLFF	TGTGCCAGCAGCCCCGGGACAACGGGTGAAAAACTGTTTTTT
-	TRBV5-1	TRBJ2-5	TRBD1	CASSLGPGTGLETQYF	TGCGCCAGCAGCTTGGGGCCCGGGACAGGGTTGGAGACCCAGTACTTC
-	TRBV19	TRBJ2-3	-	CASSIDSLATDTQYF	TGTGCCAGTAGTATAGATTCACTAGCCACAGATACGCAGTATTTT
once	TRBV7-6	TRBJ1-6	TRBD1	CASIPAAGTGGGCSYNSPLHF	TGTGCCAGCATCCCCGCGGCCGGGACAGGGGGGGGATGCTCCTATAATTCACCCCTCCACTTT
-	TRBV4-2	TRBJ2-7	-	CASSQGGESYEQYF	TGTGCCAGCAGCCAAGGGGGGGAGTCCTACGAGCAGTACTTC
-	TRBV3-1/TRBV3-2	TRBJ1-2	-	CASSQLQGVYGYTF	TGTGCCAGCAGCCAGCTACAGGGAGTCTATGGCTACACCTTC
-	TRBV4-1	TRBJ2-4	-	CASSQGGLKNIQYF	TGCGCCAGCAGCCAAGGAGGGCTCAAAAACATTCAGTACTTC
-	TRBV9	TRBJ2-7	TRBD1	CASSFWGDRAYEQYF	TGTGCCAGCAGCTTTTGGGGAGACAGGGCCTACGAGCAGTACTTC
-	TRBV7-2	TRBJ1-1	-	CASSLGAMNTEAFF	TGTGCCAGCAGCTTAGGGGCCATGAACACTGAAGCTTTCTTT
-	TRBV19	TRBJ2-7	-	CASSFAFSYEQYF	TGTGCCAGTAGTTTCGCGTTTTCCTACGAGCAGTACTTC
-	TRBV12-3/TRBV12-4	TRBJ1-1	TRBD1	CASKGAISEAFF	TGTGCCAGCAAGGGGGCAATCTCTGAAGCTTTCTTT
-	TRBV24-1	TRBJ1-2	-	CATQERVNYGYTF	TGTGCCACCCAAGAGAGGGTTAACTATGGCTACACCTTC
once	TRBV27	TRBJ2-2	-	CASSPHQGGELFF	TGTGCCAGCAGTCCCCACCAGGGCGGGGAGCTGTTTTTT
once	TRBV27	TRBJ1-2	-	CASRAGGERGYTF	TGTGCCAGCAGGGCCGGGGGGGAGCGGGGCTACACCTTC
-	TRBV7-9	TRBJ2-7	TRBD1	CASSPAGGSEQYF	TGTGCCAGCAGCCCGGCAGGGGGCAGCGAGCAGTACTTC
-	TRBV20-1	TRBJ2-7	-	CSARDRREQYF	TGCAGTGCTAGAGATCGGAGAGAGCAGTACTTC
once	TRBV9	TRBJ1-2	-	CASSVKDETGSLGYTF	TGTGCCAGCAGCGTAAAGGACGAGACAGGTTCTCTAGGCTACACCTTC
few	TRBV9	TRBJ2-2	TRBD2	CASSRLAGGTGELFF	TGTGCCAGCAGCCGACTAGCGGGCGGGACCGGGGAGCTGTTTTTT
-	TRBV9	TRBJ2-7	-	CASSVDRDSGEQYF	TGTGCCAGCAGCGTAGATCGGGACAGCGGGGAGCAGTACTTC